This entry lists 20 T cell receptor beta chains sequenced from one sample in a study of T cell responses to AZD1222 COVID-19 vaccine. Assay: immunoSEQ multiplex PCR; the TCRdb copy retains only in-frame clones and omits some. The table records some 190,000 clones, about 95% of them present only once. The sequencing here drew on peripheral blood, taken 28 days after the second dose of the MenACWY control vaccine. These receptors were collected from an adult who received the MenACWY meningococcal vaccine as a control.

The gene calls are TRBV7-6 and TRBJ1-1; D gene uncertain. The V gene lost 1 base and the J gene lost 2 bases, with 5 bases spanning the gap. The CDR3 sequence is 13 residues long. Germline V gene lookup returns CDR1 SGHVS and CDR2 FNYEAQ. CDR3 DNA sequence: TGTGCCAGCAGCTTAGACCTTAACACTGAAGCTTTCTTT. Translated: CASSLDLNTEAFF.

The chain links TRBV5-4 to TRBJ2-7; 16 nucleotides line up with TRBD2. Germline values: CDR1 SGHNT, CDR2 YYREEE (reference sequence). J lost 7 bases, V lost 4 bases, and 5 bases had no gene match. The CDR3 extends over 15 amino acids. CDR3 nucleotides: TGTGCCAGCAGCCAGGGACTAGCGGGGGGGCTGGAGCAGTACTTC. Translated, it gives CASSQGLAGGLEQYF. Variable domain in full (rest from reference TRBV5-4 and TRBJ2-7): ETGVTQSPTHLIKTRGQQVTLRCSSQSGHNTVSWYQQALGQGPQFIFQYYREEENGRGNFPPRFSGLQFPNYSSELNVNALELDDSALYLCASSQGLAGGLEQYFGPGTRLTVT.

This clone was counted once. This sequence joins TRBV6-5 and TRBJ2-5; 10 bases are a match to TRBD1. The ends lost 2 bases at V and 5 bases at J; junction bases unmatched: 8. In germline, CDR1 is MNHEY, CDR2 SVGAGI. The CDR3 loop spans 16 amino acids. CDR3 residues: CASSYIRWGQGETQYF. CDR3 in DNA: TGTGCCAGCAGTTACATCCGCTGGGGACAGGGGGAGACCCAGTACTTC.

The V and J genes are TRBV5-1 and TRBJ2-7; 9 bases fit TRBD2. V shed 0 bases and J 0 bases; nucleotides not matched to a gene: 4. In germline, CDR1 is SGHRS, CDR2 YFSETQ. The CDR3 loop spans 16 amino acids. The CDR3 spells CASSLVGSGSSYEQYF. CDR3 nucleotide sequence: TGCGCCAGCAGCTTGGTAGGTAGCGGGAGCTCCTACGAGCAGTACTTC. The full variable domain, rest sourced from reference TRBV5-1 and TRBJ2-7, is KAGVTQTPRYLIKTRGQQVTLSCSPISGHRSVSWYQQTPGQGLQFLFEYFSETQRNKGNFPGRFSGRQFSNSRSEMNVSTLELGDSALYLCASSLVGSGSSYEQYFGPGTRLTVT.

The chain couples TRBV12-2 to TRBJ2-1. TRBV12-2 is tagged as a pseudogene. This CDR3 has 19 amino acids. The DNA of the CDR3 is TGTGCAAGTCGCTTAGTTCTCGGCGTCGGTGGTAGCTCCTACAATGAGCAGTTCTTC. Translation: CASRLVLGVGGSSYNEQFF.

This clone appeared once. This chain uses TRBV5-8 with TRBJ1-1; tentatively, D is TRBD1 (6 bases). The CDR3 totals 13 residues. The V end was cut by 5 bases, the J end by 3 bases, with 11 bases between. The germline V gene encodes CDR1 SGHTS and CDR2 YDEGEE. The CDR3 loop is CASSKNRDTEAFF. DNA of the CDR3: TGTGCCAGCAGTAAAAACAGGGACACTGAAGCTTTCTTT.

The chain has TRBV7-2 and TRBJ1-6; 10 bases align to TRBD1. CDR3 length: 16 amino acids. Germline values: CDR1 SGHTA, CDR2 FQGNSA. V was pared by 5 bases and J by 6 bases, with 7 bases of the junction left unmatched. The CDR3 spells CASSPGQGVSNSPLHF. In nucleotides, the CDR3 is TGTGCCAGCAGCCCCGGACAGGGGGTATCTAATTCACCCCTCCACTTT.

This sequence joins TRBV7-8 and TRBJ1-1; 7 bases match TRBD1. Germline V CDR1 and CDR2: SGHVS, FQNEAQ. This CDR3 is built from 16 residues. J gave up 4 bases and V 4 bases, and 12 bases lay outside the gene matches. Here the CDR3 reads CASSSRQGPLGTEAFF. CDR3 bases: TGTGCCAGCAGCTCTAGACAGGGACCGTTAGGCACTGAAGCTTTCTTT.

In its sample, this clone was seen once. The J gene is TRBJ2-7, the V gene TRBV4-2, with TRBD1 matching 8 bases. Trimming removed 4 bases from V and 1 base from J; junction bases left unmatched: 3. CDR3 length equals 14 residues. Germline V gives CDR1 LGHNA, CDR2 YNFKEQ. The CDR3 nucleotides read TGTGCCAGCAGCCCAGGGGGCGATTCCTACGAGCAGTACTTC. Translation gives CASSPGGDSYEQYF.

The rearrangement uses TRBV10-3 and TRBJ1-4, with D hard to call. Germline V CDR1 and CDR2: ENHRY, SYGVKD. The CDR3 loop spans 12 amino acids. V shed 10 bases and J shed 14 bases, with 20 bases lying between them. For the CDR3, the DNA is TGTGCCACCCGGAACAGCGAAGGACGGCTGTTTTTT. Translated, it gives CATRNSEGRLFF.

This chain connects TRBV5-1 to TRBJ2-1, with TRBD1 identical over 7 bases. V was pared by 3 bases and J by 7 bases, with 10 bases of the junction left unmatched. The CDR3 loop spans 15 amino acids. Germline CDR1 is SGHRS and CDR2 is YFSETQ. The CDR3 DNA follows: TGCGCCAGCAGCTCCGTCCCCGGGACAGAGAATGAGCAGTTCTTC. It translates to CASSSVPGTENEQFF.

This chain connects TRBV7-9 to TRBJ1-1; TRBD1 matches at 7 bases. Germline trimming cut 4 bases from V and 1 base from J; bases unmatched to any gene: 0. The CDR3 has 13 residues. Germline loops: CDR1 SEHNR, CDR2 FQNEAQ (reference sequence). CDR3 in amino acids: CASSWTGNTEAFF. The CDR3 DNA reads TGTGCCAGCAGCTGGACAGGGAACACTGAAGCTTTCTTT.

The V gene is TRBV3-1 (or the pseudogene TRBV3-2), the J gene TRBJ1-5; D is unresolved. The CDR3 runs 17 residues. V lost 0 bases and J lost 2, with 14 bases in between. Germline-derived CDR1 and CDR2 are LGHDT and YNNKEL (reference sequence). The CDR3 DNA reads TGTGCCAGCAGCCAAGATTCGGCAGTTTTCGGCAATCAGCCCCAGCATTTT. Its translation is CASSQDSAVFGNQPQHF.

J is TRBJ1-1 and V is TRBV7-9, with 10 bases matching TRBD1. Germline V gives CDR1 SEHNR, CDR2 FQNEAQ (reference sequence). The V segment lost 1 base and the J segment 2 bases; nucleotides outside the gene matches: 10. The length of the CDR3 is 18 residues. Here the CDR3 DNA reads TGTGCCAGCAGCTTAGGCCCCGGGACAGGGGACCCCAACACTGAAGCTTTCTTT. It yields the protein CASSLGPGTGDPNTEAFF.

The CDR3 bases are TGTGCCAGCAGCGAAGTGGGCTACGAGCAGTACTTC. Its translation: CASSEVGYEQYF. The chain employs TRBV27 and TRBJ2-7; no clear D gene. The V end lost 6 bases, the J end lost 3 bases, and 9 bases lay between the germline ends. CDR3 length equals 12 residues. The germline V gene encodes CDR1 MNHEY and CDR2 SMNVEV (reference sequence).

The J gene is TRBJ1-4, the V gene TRBV6-2 or TRBV6-3; no clear D gene. V was pared by 6 bases and J by 7 bases, with 9 bases between. The germline V gene has CDR1 MNHEY and CDR2 SVGEGT. CDR3 length: 12 residues. CDR3 amino acids: CASSGRSEKLFF. The DNA for the CDR3 is TGTGCCAGCAGCGGAAGAAGTGAAAAACTGTTTTTT.

The chain has TRBV29-1 and TRBJ1-5, with TRBD1 as a possible D gene (5 bases). V gave up 5 bases and J gave up 3 bases, with 14 bases separating them. This CDR3 spans 14 amino acids. Germline V gene sequence: CDR1 SQVTM, CDR2 ANQGSEA. The CDR3 spells CSVTSGAPNQPQHF. CDR3 DNA sequence: TGCAGCGTTACCTCCGGGGCCCCCAATCAGCCCCAGCATTTT.

The chain recombines TRBV28 with TRBJ2-1, with 8 bases aligning to TRBD2. This CDR3 comprises 15 residues. From germline, CDR1 is MDHEN and CDR2 SYDVKM. V shed 6 bases, J shed 6 bases, and the junction held 10 bases outside the gene matches. CDR3 bases: TGTGCCAGCAGGCGAGCGGGAGAGTTGGGCAATGAGCAGTTCTTC. Protein: CASRRAGELGNEQFF.

The chain recombines TRBV7-9 with TRBJ2-7, with D maybe TRBD2 (6 bases). The germline V and J ends were trimmed by 8 bases and 2 bases, with 16 bases remaining between them. Germline assignment: CDR1 SEHNR and CDR2 FQNEAQ (reference sequence). The CDR3 totals 14 residues. DNA of the CDR3: TGTGCCAGCTCTTCGACGGCGGGGCCCTACGAGCAGTACTTC. It translates to CASSSTAGPYEQYF.

V gene TRBV20-1 combines with J gene TRBJ2-7, with 9 bases that match TRBD2. The germline CDR1 and CDR2 sequences are DFQATT and SNEGSKA (reference sequence). This CDR3 has 14 amino acids. The ends lost 3 bases at V and 3 bases at J; junction bases unmatched: 6. CDR3 residues: CSASAASGDYEQYF. The DNA of the CDR3 is TGCAGTGCTAGTGCCGCTAGCGGGGACTACGAGCAGTACTTC.